This T cell receptor (beta chain) was identified during a study of T cells after yellow fever vaccination. Comment on this clonotype: Its antigen is undetermined.

As TCR cDNA was made by 5'RACE template switching, a universal primer site and UMIs were added. One entry per CDR3 protein results from TCRdb running MiXCR on the 5' RACE reads. Here the sample spans a few hundred thousand distinct CDR3 sequences, approximately 3.9% being singletons. The study, taken as a whole, reports: The presence of abundant clonotypes contaminating from the bulk population was possible in FACS-sorted repertoires.

The germline V gene has CDR1 MNHEY and CDR2 SMNVEV (reference sequence). V shed 1 base and J shed 2 bases, with 6 bases lying between them. The CDR3 loop spans 14 amino acids. The rearrangement uses TRBV27 and TRBJ1-5; D is unclear. The source of this sequence is a man aged 18 to 30 who received the YFV17D yellow fever vaccine. The sequencing used PBMCs, collected 5 days after the yellow fever booster vaccination. CDR3 nucleotide sequence: TGTGCCAGCAGTTTATGGGGAGGCAATCAGCCCCAGCATTTT. Its translation is CASSLWGGNQPQHF.